This entry features one TCR beta chain sequence. The assay was immunoSEQ multiplex PCR, and TCRdb's table has in-frame clones only and misses some. Of 310,000 or so clones listed, approximately 88% were seen once; the top ten hold about 9.8%. The sample originates from a study of blood T cell repertoires in COVID-19. Whole-study context: The analysed material was cDNA or gDNA that came from T cells, B-cell-depleted T cells, or PBMCs.

Participants came from fewer than 25 US areas, aged about 18 to 95 years. The sequencing sample was made of PBMCs or T cells enriched from blood (not recorded which). The sequence was obtained from a young woman who had recovered from COVID-19.

CDR3 in amino acids: CASSLLGGNYGYTF. The CDR3 region has the DNA TGTGCCAGCAGTTTACTAGGGGGCAACTATGGCTACACCTTC. The chain combines TRBV27 with TRBJ1-2, with 7 bases that match TRBD1. Germline V CDR1 and CDR2: MNHEY, SMNVEV (reference sequence). The CDR3 is made up of 14 amino acids. V lost 2 bases, J lost 2 bases, and 2 bases stayed unmatched.